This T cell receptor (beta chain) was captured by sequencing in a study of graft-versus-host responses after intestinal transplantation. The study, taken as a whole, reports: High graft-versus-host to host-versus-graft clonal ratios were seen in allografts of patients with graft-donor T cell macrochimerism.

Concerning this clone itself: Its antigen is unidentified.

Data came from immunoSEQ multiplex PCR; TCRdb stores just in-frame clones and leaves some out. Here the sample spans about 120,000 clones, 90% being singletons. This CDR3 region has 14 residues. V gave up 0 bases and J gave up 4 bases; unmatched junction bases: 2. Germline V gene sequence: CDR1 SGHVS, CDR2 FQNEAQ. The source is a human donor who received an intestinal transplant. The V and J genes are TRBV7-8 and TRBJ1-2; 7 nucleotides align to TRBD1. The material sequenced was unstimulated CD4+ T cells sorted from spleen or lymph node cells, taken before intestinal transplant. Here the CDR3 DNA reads TGTGCCAGCAGCTTAGCCGGGACAGTCTATGGCTACACCTTC. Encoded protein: CASSLAGTVYGYTF.